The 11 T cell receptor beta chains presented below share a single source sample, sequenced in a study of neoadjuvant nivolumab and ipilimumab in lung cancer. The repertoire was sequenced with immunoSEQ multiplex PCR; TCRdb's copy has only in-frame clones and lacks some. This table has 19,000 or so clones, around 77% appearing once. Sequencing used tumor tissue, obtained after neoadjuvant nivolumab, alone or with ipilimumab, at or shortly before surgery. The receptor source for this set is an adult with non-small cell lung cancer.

CDR3 sequence: CASSPDRASNNEQFF. The CDR3 DNA reads TGTGCCAGCAGCCCAGACAGGGCAAGCAACAATGAGCAGTTCTTC. The rearrangement links TRBV7-2 to TRBJ2-1; 7 bases line up with TRBD1. Germline assignment: CDR1 SGHTA and CDR2 FQGNSA. J gave up 5 bases and V 5 bases, and 9 bases lay outside the gene matches. The length of the CDR3 is 15 residues.

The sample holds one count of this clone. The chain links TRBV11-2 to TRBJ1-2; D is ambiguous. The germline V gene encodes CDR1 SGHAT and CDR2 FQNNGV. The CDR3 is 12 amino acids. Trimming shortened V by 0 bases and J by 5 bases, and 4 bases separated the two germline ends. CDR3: CASSLDDYGYTF. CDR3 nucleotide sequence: TGTGCCAGCAGCTTAGACGATTATGGCTACACCTTC.

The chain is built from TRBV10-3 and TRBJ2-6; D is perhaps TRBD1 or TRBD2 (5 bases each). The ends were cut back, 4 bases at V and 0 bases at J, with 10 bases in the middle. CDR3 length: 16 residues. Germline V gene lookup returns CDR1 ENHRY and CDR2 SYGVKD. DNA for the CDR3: TGTGCCATCAGTGGACCAGGGAGCTCTGGGGCCAACGTCCTGACTTTC. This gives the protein CAISGPGSSGANVLTF.

The CDR3 region has the DNA TGTGCCAGTAGTACCGGGACAGGGGATGGCAATTCACCCCTCCACTTT. Its protein is CASSTGTGDGNSPLHF. The rearrangement joins TRBV19 to TRBJ1-6; 10 bases are a match to TRBD1. With V trimmed by 4 bases and J by 7 bases, 7 bases remained unmatched. CDR3 length: 16 amino acids. In germline, CDR1 is LNHDA, CDR2 SQIVND (reference sequence).

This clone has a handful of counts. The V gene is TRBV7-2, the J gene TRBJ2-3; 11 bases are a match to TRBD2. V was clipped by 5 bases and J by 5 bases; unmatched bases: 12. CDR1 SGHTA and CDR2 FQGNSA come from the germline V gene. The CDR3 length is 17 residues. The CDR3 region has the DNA TGTGCCAGCAGCCCCGCTCATAGCGGGGGGGCAAGAGATACGCAGTATTTT. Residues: CASSPAHSGGARDTQYF.

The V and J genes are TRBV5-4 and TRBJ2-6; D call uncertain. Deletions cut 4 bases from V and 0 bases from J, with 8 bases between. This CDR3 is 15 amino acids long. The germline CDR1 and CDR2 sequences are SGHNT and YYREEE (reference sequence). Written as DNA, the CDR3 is TGTGCCAGCAGCACGAAGAGCTCTGGGGCCAACGTCCTGACTTTC. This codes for CASSTKSSGANVLTF.

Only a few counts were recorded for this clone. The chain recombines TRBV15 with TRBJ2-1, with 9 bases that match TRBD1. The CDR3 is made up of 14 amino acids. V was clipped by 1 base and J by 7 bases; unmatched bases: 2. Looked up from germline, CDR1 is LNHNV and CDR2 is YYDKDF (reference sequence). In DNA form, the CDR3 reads TGTGCCACCAGCAGAGGGGGACAGGGTAATGAGCAGTTCTTC. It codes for CATSRGGQGNEQFF. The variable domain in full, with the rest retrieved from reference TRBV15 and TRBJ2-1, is DAMVIQNPRYQVTQFGKPVTLSCSQTLNHNVMYWYQQKSSQAPKLLFHYYDKDFNNEADTPDNFQSRRPNTSFCFLDIRSPGLGDTAMYLCATSRGGQGNEQFFGPGTRLTVL.

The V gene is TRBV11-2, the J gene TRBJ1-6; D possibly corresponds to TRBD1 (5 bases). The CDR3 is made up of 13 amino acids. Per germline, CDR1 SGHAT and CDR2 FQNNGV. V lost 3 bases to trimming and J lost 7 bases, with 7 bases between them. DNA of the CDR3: TGTGCCAGCAGCTTCGCAGGGAATTCACCCCTCCACTTT. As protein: CASSFAGNSPLHF.

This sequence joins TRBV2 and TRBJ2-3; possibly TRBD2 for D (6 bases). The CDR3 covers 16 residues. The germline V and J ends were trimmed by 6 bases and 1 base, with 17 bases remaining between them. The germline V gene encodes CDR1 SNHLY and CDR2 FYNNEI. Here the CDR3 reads CASSPKGTEGTDTQYF. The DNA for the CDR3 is TGTGCCAGCAGCCCGAAAGGGACTGAGGGCACAGATACGCAGTATTTT.

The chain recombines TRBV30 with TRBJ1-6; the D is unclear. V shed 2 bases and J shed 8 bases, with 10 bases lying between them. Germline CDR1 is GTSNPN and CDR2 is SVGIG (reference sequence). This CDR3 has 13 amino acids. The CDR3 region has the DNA TGTGCCTGGAGTTATCAAAGGGATTCACCCCTCCACTTT. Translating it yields CAWSYQRDSPLHF.

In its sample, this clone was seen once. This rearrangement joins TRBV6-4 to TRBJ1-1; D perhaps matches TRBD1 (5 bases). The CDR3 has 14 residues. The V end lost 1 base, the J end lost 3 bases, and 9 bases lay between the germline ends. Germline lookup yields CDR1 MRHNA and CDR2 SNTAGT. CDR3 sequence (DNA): TGTGCCAGCAGTGACTTGCTGGGGCACACTGAAGCTTTCTTT. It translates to CASSDLLGHTEAFF.